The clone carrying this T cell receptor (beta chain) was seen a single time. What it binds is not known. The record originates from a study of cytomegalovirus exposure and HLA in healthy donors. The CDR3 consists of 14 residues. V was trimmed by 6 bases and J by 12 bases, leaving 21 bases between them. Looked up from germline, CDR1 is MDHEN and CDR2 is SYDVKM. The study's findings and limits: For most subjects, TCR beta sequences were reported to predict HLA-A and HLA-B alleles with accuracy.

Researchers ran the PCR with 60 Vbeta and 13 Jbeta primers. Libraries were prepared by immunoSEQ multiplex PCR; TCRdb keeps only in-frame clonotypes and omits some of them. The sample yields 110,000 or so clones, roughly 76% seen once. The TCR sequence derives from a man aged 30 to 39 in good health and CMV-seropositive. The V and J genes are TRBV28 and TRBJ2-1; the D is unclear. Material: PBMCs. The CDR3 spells CASSPYWQFNRQFF. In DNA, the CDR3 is TGTGCCAGCAGCCCGTATTGGCAGTTCAATCGGCAGTTCTTC. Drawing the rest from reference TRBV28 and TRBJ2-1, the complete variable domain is DVKVTQSSRYLVKRTGEKVFLECVQDMDHENMFWYRQDPGLGLRLIYFSYDVKMKEKGDIPEGYSVSREKKERFSLILESASTNQTSMYLCASSPYWQFNRQFFGPGTRLTVL.